The 7 T cell receptor beta chains in this list originate from one sample, sequenced in a study of T cell responses to AZD1222 COVID-19 vaccine listed by TCRdb under 2021. The time point label on this specimen signifies: baseline before first vaccination. The library was made by the immunoSEQ multiplex PCR assay. The source is immuneACCESS, and TCRdb retained only in-frame sequences with V and J called. Part of the clones is not carried over; for the studies checked, unresolved V genes explain less than half of this, and the remainder is unexplained. The sample table shows nearly 95,000 clones, and nearly 90% are seen once. Of the sample, 8.4% falls within the top ten clones. This specimen consisted of peripheral blood, obtained on day 0 of AZD1222 vaccination. These receptors all stem from an adult in good health.

The chain uses TRBV7-2 and TRBJ1-1; D remains ambiguous. CDR3 length: 11 amino acids. The V gene's germline CDR1 is SGHTA and CDR2 FQGNSA. With 3 bases removed from V and 8 bases from J, the gap between germline ends came to 7 bases. The CDR3 DNA reads as TGTGCCAGCAGCTTGATCGAGGAAGCTTTCTTT. This encodes CASSLIEEAFF.

The V call is TRBV19, the J call TRBJ2-3, with 12 bases lining up with TRBD2. The CDR3 loop spans 16 amino acids. CDR1 is LNHDA, CDR2 SQIVND, per germline (reference sequence). Germline trimming cut 4 bases from V and 2 bases from J; bases unmatched to any gene: 4. This CDR3 reads CASSTGLAGPTDTQYF. The CDR3 DNA is TGTGCCAGTAGTACCGGACTAGCGGGGCCCACAGATACGCAGTATTTT.

V gene TRBV7-2 combines with J gene TRBJ1-2, with a weak D call TRBD1 (5 bases). Trimming shortened V by 4 bases and J by 4 bases, and 16 bases separated the two germline ends. CDR1 is SGHTA and CDR2 is FQGNSA in the germline V gene. The CDR3 has 15 amino acids. CDR3 bases: TGTGCCAGCAGCTCCAGGAGGGAGGGGTTCTATGGCTACACCTTC. Translation: CASSSRREGFYGYTF.

The CDR3 sequence: CAWTGLTSEAFF. In DNA, the CDR3 is TGTGCCTGGACGGGACTGACTTCTGAAGCTTTCTTT. The chain employs TRBV30 and TRBJ1-1, with a weak D call TRBD1 (5 bases). Trimming shortened V by 4 bases and J by 6 bases, and 12 bases separated the two germline ends. The CDR3 runs 12 residues. Germline-derived CDR1 and CDR2 are GTSNPN and SVGIG (reference sequence).

This clone was observed once. The V and J genes are TRBV6-1 and TRBJ2-2; 9 positions match TRBD2. The CDR3 contains 17 residues. Germline V lookup: CDR1 MNHNS, CDR2 SASEGT. The junction had 7 bases not matched to a gene; V was cut back by 4 bases and J by 1 base. The CDR3 protein is CASSVSSGAMNTGELFF. CDR3 sequence (DNA): TGTGCCAGCAGTGTTTCTAGCGGGGCTATGAACACCGGGGAGCTGTTTTTT.

The chain carries TRBV19 and TRBJ2-7; 8 positions agree with TRBD1. Germline lookup yields CDR1 LNHDA and CDR2 SQIVND (reference sequence). V dropped 1 base and J dropped 1; count of bases not matched to a gene: 6. This CDR3 is 16 amino acids long. DNA of the CDR3: TGTGCCAGTAGTATAGGGGGCACAGGGGGGTCCTACGAGCAGTACTTC. Translating gives CASSIGGTGGSYEQYF.

The genes are TRBV6-5 and TRBJ2-3, with D perhaps assigned TRBD1 or TRBD2 (6 bases each). The CDR3 is made up of 13 amino acids. CDR1 is MNHEY, CDR2 SVGAGI, per germline. V gave up 10 bases and J gave up 11 bases, with 22 bases separating them. The CDR3 DNA reads as TGTGCCACCGATTCGGCGGGACATTACATGCAGTATTTT. Its translation is CATDSAGHYMQYF.